These 28 T cell receptor beta chains share one sample of origin, sequenced in a study of vaccination and CD4 T cells after COVID-19. Antigens of these TCRs are unknown. Specified treatment: roughly 11-day PBMC culture with coronavirus spike peptide pools or control peptides (ViraFEST assay). At the Johns Hopkins FTIC core, DNA taken from cultured CD4+ T cells was sequenced by way of the Oncomine TCR Beta short-read assay. TCRdb ran MiXCR on the PCR reads and lists one entry per CDR3 protein. This repertoire shows about 8,900 distinct CDR3 sequences, around 60% found once; its top ten account for around 30%. The sequenced sample consisted of CD4+ T cells from blood, cultured in vitro. All receptors come from a human donor who had recovered from COVID-19.

This chain connects TRBV19 to TRBJ1-2, with D perhaps TRBD1 (5 bases). Germline V gene data show CDR1 as LNHDA and CDR2 as SQIVND (reference sequence). CDR3 size: 14 residues. V was pared by 0 bases and J by 8 bases, with 13 bases between. The CDR3 DNA sequence: TGTGCCAGTAGTATAGAGGAGGGGTTGGGAGGCTACACCTTC. Translating gives CASSIEEGLGGYTF. Full variable domain (outside the CDR3, taken from reference TRBV19 and TRBJ1-2): DGGITQSPKYLFRKEGQNVTLSCEQNLNHDAMYWYRQDPGQGLRLIYYSQIVNDFQKGDIAEGYSVSREKKESFPLTVTSAQKNPTAFYLCASSIEEGLGGYTFGSGTRLTVV.

The rearrangement uses TRBV20-1 and TRBJ2-2, with 7 bases that match TRBD2. With 6 bases clipped from V and 5 bases from J, the junction kept 9 bases outside the gene matches. CDR3 size: 14 residues. CDR1 and CDR2 from the germline V gene are DFQATT and SNEGSKA (reference sequence). The CDR3 nucleotides are TGCAGTGCCGAAAGCTGGGGGGGGACCGGGGAGCTGTTTTTT. Protein: CSAESWGGTGELFF.

The sample holds a few counts of this clonotype. The chain uses TRBV7-9 and TRBJ1-5; 7 positions match TRBD1. Germline CDR1 SEHNR, CDR2 FQNEAQ (reference sequence). The CDR3 consists of 15 residues. With 1 base clipped from V and 2 bases from J, the junction kept 2 bases outside the gene matches. As DNA, the CDR3 is TGTGCCAGCAGCTTAGGTAGGGGGCGCAATCAGCCCCAGCATTTT. Amino acid sequence: CASSLGRGRNQPQHF.

The chain couples TRBV27 to TRBJ1-2, with TRBD1 matching 7 bases. J lost 4 bases, V lost 5 bases, and 7 bases had no gene match. CDR3 length: 14 amino acids. The germline V gene encodes CDR1 MNHEY and CDR2 SMNVEV (reference sequence). In nucleotides, the CDR3 is TGTGCCAGCAGTCCCTCGACAGGGCGCTATGGCTACACCTTC. As protein: CASSPSTGRYGYTF.

CDR3 protein: CASSTRLFRGGSEGGELFF. The CDR3 DNA reads TGTGCCAGCAGTACCCGACTATTTAGGGGGGGCTCCGAGGGCGGGGAGCTGTTTTTT. This chain uses TRBV6-1 with TRBJ2-2; a weak D match, TRBD2 (7 bases). V shed 5 bases and J shed 7 bases, with 29 bases lying between them. Germline CDR1 is MNHNS and CDR2 is SASEGT. The CDR3 contains 19 residues.

J is TRBJ1-6 and V is TRBV11-2, with D perhaps TRBD1 (6 bases). Germline V gene data show CDR1 as SGHAT and CDR2 as FQNNGV. The CDR3 length is 15 residues. Trimming pared 5 bases from V and 6 bases from J, leaving 14 bases between. CDR3 in amino acids: CASSRGQMFNSPLHF. Here the CDR3 DNA reads TGTGCCAGCAGCAGAGGACAGATGTTTAATTCACCCCTCCACTTT. Drawing the rest from reference TRBV11-2 and TRBJ1-6, the complete variable domain is EAGVAQSPRYKIIEKRQSVAFWCNPISGHATLYWYQQILGQGPKLLIQFQNNGVVDDSQLPKDRFSAERLKGVDSTLKIQPAKLEDSAVYLCASSRGQMFNSPLHFGNGTRLTVT.

This chain connects TRBV10-1 to TRBJ2-3; D could derive from TRBD1 or TRBD2 (6 bases each). The V end lost 8 bases, the J end lost 3 bases, and 18 bases lay between the germline ends. Germline CDR1 and CDR2: WNHNN and SYGVQD (reference sequence). The CDR3 is 15 residues long. The CDR3 DNA reads TGCGCCAGCTCTCCCGGGGGCCTAGCGACAGATACGCAGTATTTT. This codes for CASSPGGLATDTQYF.

This sequence joins TRBV20-1 and TRBJ1-3; 8 nucleotides agree with TRBD1. The germline V gene encodes CDR1 DFQATT and CDR2 SNEGSKA (reference sequence). The V gene end was trimmed by 6 bases and the J gene end by 3 bases; junction bases not matched to a gene: 1. This CDR3 has 12 residues. As DNA, the CDR3 is TGCAGTGCCACAGGGGGTGGAAACACCATATATTTT. This sequence encodes CSATGGGNTIYF.

Only one count was recorded for this clonotype. The chain recombines TRBV19 with TRBJ1-6, with 9 bases fitting TRBD1. J was trimmed by 9 bases and V by 5 bases; bases with no gene match: 17. The CDR3 sequence is 18 residues long. From germline, CDR1 is LNHDA and CDR2 SQIVND (reference sequence). The CDR3 DNA is TGTGCCAGTAGTCGATCCCCCGGGACAGGGAGGGTATCTTCACCCCTCCACTTT. Protein sequence: CASSRSPGTGRVSSPLHF. The whole variable domain, filled in from reference TRBV19 and TRBJ1-6, reads DGGITQSPKYLFRKEGQNVTLSCEQNLNHDAMYWYRQDPGQGLRLIYYSQIVNDFQKGDIAEGYSVSREKKESFPLTVTSAQKNPTAFYLCASSRSPGTGRVSSPLHFGNGTRLTVT.

The genes are TRBV7-9 and TRBJ1-1; D unclear. V was shortened by 1 base and J by 12 bases, with 12 bases between the two germline ends. The germline CDR1 and CDR2 sequences are SEHNR and FQNEAQ (reference sequence). The CDR3 runs to 12 residues. In nucleotides, the CDR3 is TGTGCCAGCAGCTTAGATTCTTTTGGGACTTTCTTT. This encodes CASSLDSFGTFF.

This clonotype was seen only a few times. The rearrangement links TRBV19 to TRBJ1-1; D ambiguous. From germline, CDR1 is LNHDA and CDR2 SQIVND (reference sequence). V lost 0 bases to trimming and J lost 6 bases, with 11 bases between them. The CDR3 loop spans 14 amino acids. CDR3 amino acids: CASSIDWISAEAFF. DNA of the CDR3: TGTGCCAGTAGTATAGATTGGATTAGCGCTGAAGCTTTCTTT.

The genes are TRBV20-1 and TRBJ2-5; 10 nucleotides align to TRBD2. The length of the CDR3 is 16 residues. The trim removed 3 bases at V and 4 bases at J, leaving 11 bases unmatched. Germline loops: CDR1 DFQATT, CDR2 SNEGSKA (reference sequence). CDR3 protein: CSARRLAGVWAETQYF. The CDR3 bases are TGCAGTGCTAGGCGGCTAGCGGGAGTATGGGCAGAGACCCAGTACTTC.

V and J are TRBV20-1 and TRBJ2-1; 7 bases match TRBD2. CDR3 size: 12 residues. Unmatched junction bases numbered 1, after V lost 3 bases and J lost 5 bases. The V gene's germline CDR1 is DFQATT and CDR2 SNEGSKA (reference sequence). CDR3 protein: CSARRGNNEQFF. CDR3 bases: TGCAGTGCTAGGCGGGGGAACAATGAGCAGTTCTTC.

This clonotype was recorded a few times. CDR3 bases: TGTGCCAGCAGGGCCGGGACTGCCTCCTTAGAAGCTTTCTTT. Translated, it gives CASRAGTASLEAFF. The chain recombines TRBV28 with TRBJ1-1; D possibly corresponds to TRBD1 (5 bases). Trimming removed 6 bases at V and 8 bases at J, with 19 bases between. CDR1 and CDR2 (germline): MDHEN, SYDVKM. This CDR3 is built from 14 residues.

This clonotype was counted between two and nine times. The V call is TRBV15, the J call TRBJ2-7, with D perhaps matching TRBD1 or TRBD2 (5 bases each). Germline-derived CDR1 and CDR2 are LNHNV and YYDKDF (reference sequence). The CDR3 length is 16 residues. The V gene lost 3 bases and the J gene lost 2 bases, with 17 bases spanning the gap. As DNA, the CDR3 is TGTGCCACCAGCAGGACCCCGGGGCAGGCGGCCTACGAGCAGTACTTC. It specifies CATSRTPGQAAYEQYF.

This clonotype is a singleton in its sample. The V gene is TRBV10-3, the J gene TRBJ2-3, with TRBD2 identical over 7 bases. With V trimmed by 0 bases and J by 1 base, 7 bases remained unmatched. Germline lookup yields CDR1 ENHRY and CDR2 SYGVKD. The CDR3 is 17 amino acids. This CDR3 is CAISESIAGEGTDTQYF. The CDR3 DNA is TGTGCCATCAGTGAGTCGATTGCGGGAGAGGGCACAGATACGCAGTATTTT.

This clonotype was observed a few times. The chain has TRBV20-1 and TRBJ2-7; tentative D call: TRBD2 (7 bases). V was cut by 2 bases and J by 6 bases, with 17 bases left in between. Germline CDR1 reads DFQATT; CDR2 reads SNEGSKA (reference sequence). The CDR3 covers 14 residues. This CDR3 reads CSARPGGPGVEQYF. The CDR3, as DNA: TGCAGTGCTAGACCCGGGGGGCCGGGTGTCGAGCAGTACTTC.

This chain connects TRBV23-1 to TRBJ1-5; D remains unclear. TRBV23-1 is identified as an open reading frame with a role that is uncertain. Trimming removed 0 bases from V and 7 bases from J, with 13 bases in between. This CDR3 is built from 15 residues. The CDR3 reads CASSQSGGMRQPQHF. The CDR3 coding sequence is TGCGCCAGCAGTCAATCGGGCGGCATGAGGCAGCCCCAGCATTTT.

V and J are TRBV7-2 and TRBJ1-2, with D possibly being TRBD1 (6 bases). Trimming removed 2 bases from V and 3 bases from J, with 13 bases in between. The length of the CDR3 is 15 residues. Germline V gene sequence: CDR1 SGHTA, CDR2 FQGNSA. The CDR3 DNA is TGTGCCAGCAGCTTAAGGGGGTTCGGGGACTATGGCTACACCTTC. Translation gives CASSLRGFGDYGYTF.

A word on this clonotype: Being one base from a much bigger clone, this may be a read error. The CDR3 spells CASSVRENTGKLFF. The CDR3 nucleotides read TGTGCCAGCAGTGTGCGGGAGAACACCGGGAAGCTGTTTTTT. The chain joins TRBV6-4 to TRBJ2-2; 7 nucleotides agree with TRBD2. CDR1 and CDR2 (germline): MRHNA, SNTAGT. This CDR3 spans 14 amino acids.

This chain joins TRBV27 and TRBJ1-1; D is undetermined. This CDR3 contains 18 residues. Trimming pared 2 bases from V and 3 bases from J, leaving 22 bases between. Per germline, CDR1 MNHEY and CDR2 SMNVEV (reference sequence). CDR3 DNA: TGTGCCAGCAGTTTAGTCCGTTTCCGCCGGGGAAGCGACACTGAAGCTTTCTTT. Translation gives CASSLVRFRRGSDTEAFF.

This rearrangement joins TRBV27 to TRBJ2-1; D is unresolved. This CDR3 is 16 amino acids long. CDR1 MNHEY and CDR2 SMNVEV come from the germline V gene (reference sequence). Trimming pared 10 bases from V and 0 bases from J, leaving 19 bases between. The CDR3 DNA is TGTGCCACGAGTCTGTGGGCCACAAGCTCCTACAATGAGCAGTTCTTC. Its protein product is CATSLWATSSYNEQFF.

V is TRBV21-1 and J is TRBJ1-1; TRBD1 was called by the table and not checked on the DNA. TRBV21-1 is classified as a pseudogene. CDR3 size: 15 residues. In nucleotides, the CDR3 is TGTGCCAGCAGCAAAGTGGAACGGACAAACACTGAAGCTTTCTTT. Amino acids: CASSKVERTNTEAFF.

In this sample, this clonotype turned up a few times. This chain links TRBV7-2 with TRBJ2-7; D remains ambiguous. Germline CDR1 SGHTA, CDR2 FQGNSA. V lost 4 bases and J 2 bases, leaving 12 bases between the germline ends. This CDR3 contains 14 residues. DNA of the CDR3: TGTGCCAGCAGCTCACAGATTATCCCCTACGAGCAGTACTTC. Residues: CASSSQIIPYEQYF.

The gene calls are TRBV11-2 and TRBJ2-1; TRBD2 aligns across 8 bases. The germline V gene encodes CDR1 SGHAT and CDR2 FQNNGV. The ends lost 4 bases at V and 9 bases at J; junction bases unmatched: 14. The CDR3 extends over 16 amino acids. The CDR3 DNA is TGTGCCAGCAGCTCATTTCGGGAGGGGACGGAGGGTGAGCAGTTCTTC. This encodes CASSSFREGTEGEQFF. Full variable domain (rest looked up from reference TRBV11-2 and TRBJ2-1): EAGVAQSPRYKIIEKRQSVAFWCNPISGHATLYWYQQILGQGPKLLIQFQNNGVVDDSQLPKDRFSAERLKGVDSTLKIQPAKLEDSAVYLCASSSFREGTEGEQFFGPGTRLTVL.

This clonotype has more than one count but fewer than ten. The chain combines TRBV20-1 with TRBJ1-1; 8 nucleotides match TRBD1. Germline CDR1 reads DFQATT; CDR2 reads SNEGSKA (reference sequence). J lost 0 bases, V lost 6 bases, and 12 bases had no gene match. There are 16 residues in the CDR3. CDR3 residues: CSALRPRQGMNTEAFF. The CDR3 coding sequence is TGCAGTGCCCTTAGACCTAGACAGGGGATGAACACTGAAGCTTTCTTT.

The V call is TRBV11-3, the J call TRBJ1-1; D is perhaps TRBD1 (5 bases). The V end lost 5 bases, the J end lost 3 bases, and 16 bases lay between the germline ends. The CDR3 runs to 15 residues. CDR1 and CDR2 from the germline V gene are SGHNT and YENEEA. CDR3 nucleotides: TGTGCCAGCAGCCCCCCCGAGGGGCGGGACACTGAAGCTTTCTTT. Translation gives CASSPPEGRDTEAFF.

The V call is TRBV14, the J call TRBJ1-6; D is ambiguous. The CDR3 length is 14 residues. With 3 bases removed from V and 0 bases from J, the gap between germline ends came to 3 bases. Germline CDR1 and CDR2: SGHDN and FVKESK. The CDR3 DNA reads TGTGCCAGCAGCCACCGCTCCTATAATTCACCCCTCCACTTT. Amino acid sequence: CASSHRSYNSPLHF.